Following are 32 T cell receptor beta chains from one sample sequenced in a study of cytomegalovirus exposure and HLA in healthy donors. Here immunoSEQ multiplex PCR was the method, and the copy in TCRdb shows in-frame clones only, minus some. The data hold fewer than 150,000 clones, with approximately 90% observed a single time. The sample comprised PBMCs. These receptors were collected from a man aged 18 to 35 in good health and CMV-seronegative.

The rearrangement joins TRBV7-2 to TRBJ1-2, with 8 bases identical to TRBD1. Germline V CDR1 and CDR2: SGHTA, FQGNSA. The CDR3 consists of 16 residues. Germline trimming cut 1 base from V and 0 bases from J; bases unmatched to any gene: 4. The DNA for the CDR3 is TGTGCCAGCAGCTTAGGAGCGGACAGGGCTAACTATGGCTACACCTTC. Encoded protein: CASSLGADRANYGYTF.

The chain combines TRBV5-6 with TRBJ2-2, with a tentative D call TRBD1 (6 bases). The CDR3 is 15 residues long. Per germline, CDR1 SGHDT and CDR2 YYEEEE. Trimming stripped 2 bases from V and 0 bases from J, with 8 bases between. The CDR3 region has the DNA TGTGCCAGCAGCTTACAGGGATCGAACACCGGGGAGCTGTTTTTT. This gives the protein CASSLQGSNTGELFF.

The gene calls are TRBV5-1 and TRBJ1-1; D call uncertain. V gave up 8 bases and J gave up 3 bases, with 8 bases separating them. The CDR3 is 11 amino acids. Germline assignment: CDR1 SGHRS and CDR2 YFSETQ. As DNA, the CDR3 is TGCGCCAGTGCCGGGTACACTGAAGCTTTCTTT. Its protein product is CASAGYTEAFF. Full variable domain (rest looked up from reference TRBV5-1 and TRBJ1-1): KAGVTQTPRYLIKTRGQQVTLSCSPISGHRSVSWYQQTPGQGLQFLFEYFSETQRNKGNFPGRFSGRQFSNSRSEMNVSTLELGDSALYLCASAGYTEAFFGQGTRLTVV.

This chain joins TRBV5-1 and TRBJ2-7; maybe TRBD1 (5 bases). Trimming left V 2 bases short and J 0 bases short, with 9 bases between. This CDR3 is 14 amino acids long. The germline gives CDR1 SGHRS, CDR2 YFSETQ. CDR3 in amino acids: CASSFRGASYEQYF. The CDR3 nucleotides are TGCGCCAGCAGCTTTCGTGGGGCCTCCTACGAGCAGTACTTC.

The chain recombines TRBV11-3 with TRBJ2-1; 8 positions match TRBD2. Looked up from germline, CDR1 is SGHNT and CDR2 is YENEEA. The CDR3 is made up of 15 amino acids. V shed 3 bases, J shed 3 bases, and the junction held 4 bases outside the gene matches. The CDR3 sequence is CASSFGGRNYNEQFF. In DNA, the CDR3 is TGTGCCAGCAGCTTCGGCGGGAGGAACTACAATGAGCAGTTCTTC.

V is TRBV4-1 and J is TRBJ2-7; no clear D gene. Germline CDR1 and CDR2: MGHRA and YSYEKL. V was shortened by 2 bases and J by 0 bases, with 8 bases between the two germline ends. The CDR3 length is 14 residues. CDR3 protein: CASSQTLSSYEQYF. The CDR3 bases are TGCGCCAGCAGCCAAACTTTAAGCTCCTACGAGCAGTACTTC.

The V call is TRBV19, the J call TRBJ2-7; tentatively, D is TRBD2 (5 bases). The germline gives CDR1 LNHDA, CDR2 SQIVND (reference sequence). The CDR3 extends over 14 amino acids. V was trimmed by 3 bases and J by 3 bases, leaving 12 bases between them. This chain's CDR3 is CASSMKRAGYEQYF. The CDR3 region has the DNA TGTGCCAGTAGTATGAAGAGGGCGGGCTACGAGCAGTACTTC.

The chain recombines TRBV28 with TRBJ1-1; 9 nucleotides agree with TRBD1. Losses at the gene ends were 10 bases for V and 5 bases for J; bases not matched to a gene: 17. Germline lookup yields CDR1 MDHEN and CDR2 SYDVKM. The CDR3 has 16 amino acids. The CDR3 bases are TGTGCCACTACACCCTGGGACAGGGCAGTCAGGACTGAAGCTTTCTTT. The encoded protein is CATTPWDRAVRTEAFF.

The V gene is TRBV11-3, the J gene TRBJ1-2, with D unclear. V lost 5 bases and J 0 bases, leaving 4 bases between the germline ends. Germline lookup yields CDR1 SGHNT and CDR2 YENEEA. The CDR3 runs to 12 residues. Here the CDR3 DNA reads TGTGCCAGCAGCCCTGCTAACTATGGCTACACCTTC. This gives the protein CASSPANYGYTF.

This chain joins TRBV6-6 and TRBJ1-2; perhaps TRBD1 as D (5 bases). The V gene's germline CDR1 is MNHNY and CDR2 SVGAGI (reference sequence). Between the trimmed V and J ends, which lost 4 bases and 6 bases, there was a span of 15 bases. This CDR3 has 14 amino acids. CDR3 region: CASSSSGGGDGYTF. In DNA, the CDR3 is TGTGCCAGCAGTTCTTCCGGGGGTGGTGATGGCTACACCTTC.

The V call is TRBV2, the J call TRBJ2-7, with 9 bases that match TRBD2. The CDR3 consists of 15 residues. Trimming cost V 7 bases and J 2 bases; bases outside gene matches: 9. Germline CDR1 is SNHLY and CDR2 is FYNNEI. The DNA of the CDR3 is TGTGCCAGCACCGGAGTCCTAGCGGGGACCTACGAGCAGTACTTC. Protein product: CASTGVLAGTYEQYF. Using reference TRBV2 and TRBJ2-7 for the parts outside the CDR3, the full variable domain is EPEVTQTPSHQVTQMGQEVILRCVPISNHLYFYWYRQILGQKVEFLVSFYNNEISEKSEIFDDQFSVERPDGSNFTLKIRSTKLEDSAMYFCASTGVLAGTYEQYFGPGTRLTVT.

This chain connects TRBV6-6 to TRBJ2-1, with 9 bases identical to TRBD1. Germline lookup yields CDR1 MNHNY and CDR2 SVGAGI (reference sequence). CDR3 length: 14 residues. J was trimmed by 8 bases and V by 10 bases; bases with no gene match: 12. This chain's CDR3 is CATRPGTGIYEQFF. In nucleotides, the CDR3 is TGTGCCACCCGTCCCGGGACAGGGATTTATGAGCAGTTCTTC.

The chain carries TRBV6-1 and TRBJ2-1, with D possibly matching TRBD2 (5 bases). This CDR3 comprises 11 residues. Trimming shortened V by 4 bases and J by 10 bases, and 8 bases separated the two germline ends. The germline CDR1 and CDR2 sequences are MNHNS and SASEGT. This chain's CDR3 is CASSAWEEQFF. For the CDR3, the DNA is TGTGCCAGCAGTGCCTGGGAGGAGCAGTTCTTC.

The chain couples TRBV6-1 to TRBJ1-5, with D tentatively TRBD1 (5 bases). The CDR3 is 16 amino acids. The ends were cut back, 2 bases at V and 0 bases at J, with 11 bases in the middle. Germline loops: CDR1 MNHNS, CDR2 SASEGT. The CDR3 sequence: CASSEFAGYSNQPQHF. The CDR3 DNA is TGTGCCAGCAGTGAATTCGCAGGGTATAGCAATCAGCCCCAGCATTTT.

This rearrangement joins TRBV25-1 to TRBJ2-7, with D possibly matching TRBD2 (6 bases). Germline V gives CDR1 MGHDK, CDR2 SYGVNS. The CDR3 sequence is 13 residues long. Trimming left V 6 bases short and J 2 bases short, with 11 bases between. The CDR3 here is CASREGKAYEQYF. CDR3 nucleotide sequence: TGTGCCAGCAGGGAGGGGAAGGCCTACGAGCAGTACTTC.

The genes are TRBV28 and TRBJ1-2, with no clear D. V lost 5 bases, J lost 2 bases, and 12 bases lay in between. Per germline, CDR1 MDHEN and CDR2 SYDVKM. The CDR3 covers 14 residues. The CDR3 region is CASSLAGWNYGYTF. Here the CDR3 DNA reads TGTGCCAGCAGTCTGGCGGGTTGGAACTATGGCTACACCTTC.

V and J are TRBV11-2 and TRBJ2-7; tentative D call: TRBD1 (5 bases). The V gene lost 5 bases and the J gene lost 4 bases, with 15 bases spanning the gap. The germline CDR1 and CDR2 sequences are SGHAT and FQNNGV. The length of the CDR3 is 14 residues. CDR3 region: CASSQSGARYEQYF. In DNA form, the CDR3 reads TGTGCCAGCAGCCAATCTGGGGCACGATACGAGCAGTACTTC.

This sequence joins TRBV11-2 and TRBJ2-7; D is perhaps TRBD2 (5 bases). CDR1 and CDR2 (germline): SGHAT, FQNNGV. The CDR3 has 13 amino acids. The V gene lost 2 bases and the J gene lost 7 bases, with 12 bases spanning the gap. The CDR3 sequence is CASSLPGWEEQYF. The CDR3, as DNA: TGTGCCAGCAGCTTACCTGGATGGGAGGAGCAGTACTTC.

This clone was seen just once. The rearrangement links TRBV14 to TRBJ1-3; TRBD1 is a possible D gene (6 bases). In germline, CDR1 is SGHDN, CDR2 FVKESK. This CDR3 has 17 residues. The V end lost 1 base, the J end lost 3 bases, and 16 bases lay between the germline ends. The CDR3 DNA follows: TGTGCCAGCAGCCAAGGGCCAGGGGCGTCCTATGGAAACACCATATATTTT. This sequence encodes CASSQGPGASYGNTIYF.

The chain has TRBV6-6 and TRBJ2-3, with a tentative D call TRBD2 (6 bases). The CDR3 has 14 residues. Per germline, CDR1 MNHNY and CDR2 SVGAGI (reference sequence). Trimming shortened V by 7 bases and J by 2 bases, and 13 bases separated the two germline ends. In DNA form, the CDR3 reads TGTGCCAGCACCCCCAGCGGGTACACAGATACGCAGTATTTT. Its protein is CASTPSGYTDTQYF.

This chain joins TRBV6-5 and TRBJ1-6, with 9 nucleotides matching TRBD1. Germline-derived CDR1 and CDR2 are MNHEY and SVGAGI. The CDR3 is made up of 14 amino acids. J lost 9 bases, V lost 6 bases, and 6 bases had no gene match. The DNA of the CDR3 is TGTGCCAGCAGCTGGGACAGGGAGGGTTCACCCCTCCACTTT. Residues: CASSWDREGSPLHF.

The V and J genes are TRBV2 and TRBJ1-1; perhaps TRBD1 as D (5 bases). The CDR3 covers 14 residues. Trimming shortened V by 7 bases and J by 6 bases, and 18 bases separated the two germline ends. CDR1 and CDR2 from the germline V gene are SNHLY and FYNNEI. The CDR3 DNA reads TGTGCCAGCACGGCGGCAGGGAGGAGGTCTGAAGCTTTCTTT. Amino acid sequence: CASTAAGRRSEAFF.

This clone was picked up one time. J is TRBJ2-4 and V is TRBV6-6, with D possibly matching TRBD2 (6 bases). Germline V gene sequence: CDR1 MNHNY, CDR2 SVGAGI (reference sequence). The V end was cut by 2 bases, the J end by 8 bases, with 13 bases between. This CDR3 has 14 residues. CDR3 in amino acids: CASSYPGREYIQYF. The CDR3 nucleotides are TGTGCCAGCAGTTACCCAGGACGGGAGTACATTCAGTACTTC.

CDR3 sequence (DNA): TGTGCCAGCAGGAGGAAGACAGGGAGGCACACTGAAGCTTTCTTT. Its translation: CASRRKTGRHTEAFF. The chain combines TRBV6-6 with TRBJ1-1; TRBD1 matches 7 bases. From germline, CDR1 is MNHNY and CDR2 SVGAGI (reference sequence). After removal of 6 bases from V and 3 bases from J, the junction contained 10 bases not matched to a gene. This CDR3 spans 15 amino acids.

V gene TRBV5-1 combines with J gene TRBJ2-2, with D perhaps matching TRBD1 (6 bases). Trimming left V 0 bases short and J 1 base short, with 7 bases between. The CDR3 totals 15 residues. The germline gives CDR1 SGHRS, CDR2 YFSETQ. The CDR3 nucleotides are TGCGCCAGCAGCTTGGACAGGGTGAACACCGGGGAGCTGTTTTTT. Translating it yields CASSLDRVNTGELFF.

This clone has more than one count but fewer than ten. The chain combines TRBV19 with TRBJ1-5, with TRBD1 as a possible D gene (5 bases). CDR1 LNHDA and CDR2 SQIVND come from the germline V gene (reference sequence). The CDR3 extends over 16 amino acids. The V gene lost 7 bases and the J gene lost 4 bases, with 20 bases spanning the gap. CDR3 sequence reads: CASNYDGPGRNQPQHF. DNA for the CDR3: TGTGCCAGTAATTATGATGGTCCAGGGCGGAATCAGCCCCAGCATTTT.

The DNA for the CDR3 is TGCGCCAGCAGCCCGGGGACTAGCGCAGATACGCAGTATTTT. It codes for CASSPGTSADTQYF. This chain links TRBV5-1 with TRBJ2-3; 10 bases are a match to TRBD2. With 4 bases clipped from V and 4 bases from J, the junction kept 3 bases outside the gene matches. Per the germline V gene, CDR1 is SGHRS and CDR2 is YFSETQ. The CDR3 consists of 14 residues.

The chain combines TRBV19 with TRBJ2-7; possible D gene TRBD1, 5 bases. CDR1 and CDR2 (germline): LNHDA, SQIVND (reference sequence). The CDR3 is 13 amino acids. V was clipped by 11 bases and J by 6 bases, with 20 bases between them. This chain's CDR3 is CAGAETASSEQYF. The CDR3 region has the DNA TGTGCCGGTGCAGAGACAGCGTCATCCGAGCAGTACTTC.

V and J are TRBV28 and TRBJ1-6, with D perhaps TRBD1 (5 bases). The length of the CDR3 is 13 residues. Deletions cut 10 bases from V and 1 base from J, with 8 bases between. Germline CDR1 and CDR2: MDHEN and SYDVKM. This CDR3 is CAISGSYNSPLHF. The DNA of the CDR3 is TGTGCCATCTCAGGGTCCTATAATTCACCCCTCCACTTT.

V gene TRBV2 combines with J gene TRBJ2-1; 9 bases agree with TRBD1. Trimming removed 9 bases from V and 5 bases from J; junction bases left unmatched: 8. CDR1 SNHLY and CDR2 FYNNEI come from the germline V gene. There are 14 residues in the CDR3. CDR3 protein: CASYRGHLDNEQFF. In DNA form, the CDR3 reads TGTGCCAGTTACAGGGGGCACTTAGACAATGAGCAGTTCTTC.

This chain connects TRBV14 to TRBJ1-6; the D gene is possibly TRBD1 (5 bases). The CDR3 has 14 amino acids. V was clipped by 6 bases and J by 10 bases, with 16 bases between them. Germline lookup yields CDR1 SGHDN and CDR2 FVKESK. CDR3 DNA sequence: TGTGCCAGCAGTCTCGGCGGGGGAGGATCACCCCTCCACTTT. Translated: CASSLGGGGSPLHF.

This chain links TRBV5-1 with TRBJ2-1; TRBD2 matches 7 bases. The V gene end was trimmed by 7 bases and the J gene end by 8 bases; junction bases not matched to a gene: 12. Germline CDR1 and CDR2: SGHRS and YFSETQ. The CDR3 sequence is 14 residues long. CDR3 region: CASDHGGSSDEQFF. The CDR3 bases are TGCGCCAGCGACCACGGGGGGTCATCGGATGAGCAGTTCTTC.